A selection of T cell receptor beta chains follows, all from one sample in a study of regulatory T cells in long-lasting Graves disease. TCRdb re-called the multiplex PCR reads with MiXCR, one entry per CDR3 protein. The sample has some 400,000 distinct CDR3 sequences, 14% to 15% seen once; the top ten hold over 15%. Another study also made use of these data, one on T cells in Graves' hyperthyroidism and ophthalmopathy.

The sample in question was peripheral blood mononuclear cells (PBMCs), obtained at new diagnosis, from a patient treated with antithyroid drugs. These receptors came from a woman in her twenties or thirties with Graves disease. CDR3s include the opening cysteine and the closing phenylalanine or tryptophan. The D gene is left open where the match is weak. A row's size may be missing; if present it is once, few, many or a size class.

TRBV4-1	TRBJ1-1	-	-	CASKGGLMNTEAFF	TGCGCCAGCAAGGGGGGCCTTATGAACACTGAAGCTTTCTTT
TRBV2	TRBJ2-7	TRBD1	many	CASSEQPGGPDEQYF	TGTGCCAGCAGTGAACAGCCAGGGGGCCCAGACGAGCAGTACTTC
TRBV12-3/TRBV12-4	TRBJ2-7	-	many	CASSSSSASAYEQYF	TGTGCCAGCAGTTCCTCATCCGCCAGCGCCTACGAGCAGTACTTC
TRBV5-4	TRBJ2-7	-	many	CASSLDLFYEQYF	TGTGCCAGCAGCTTGGACTTGTTCTACGAGCAGTACTTC
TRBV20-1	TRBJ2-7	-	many	CSARDGAGSSYEQYF	TGCAGTGCTAGAGATGGGGCGGGAAGCTCCTACGAGCAGTACTTC
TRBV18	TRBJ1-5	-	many	CASSHRDLINQPQHF	TGTGCCAGCTCACACCGGGACCTGATTAATCAGCCCCAGCATTTT
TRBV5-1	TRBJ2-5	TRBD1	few	CASSLQGASETQYF	TGCGCCAGCAGCCTACAGGGGGCGTCGGAGACCCAGTACTTC
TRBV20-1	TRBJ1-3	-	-	CSAYRTNPGNTIYF	TGCAGTGCTTACCGGACCAACCCTGGAAACACCATATATTTT
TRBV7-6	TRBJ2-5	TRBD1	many	CASISQGVKETQYF	TGTGCCAGCATCTCACAGGGGGTGAAGGAGACCCAGTACTTC
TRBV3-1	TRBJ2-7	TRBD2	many	CASSQGLAGSLSYF	TGTGCCAGCAGCCAAGGACTAGCGGGGTCCCTTTCGTACTTC
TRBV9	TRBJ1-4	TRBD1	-	CASSASGTGPSPNEKLFF	TGTGCCAGCAGCGCTTCCGGGACAGGGCCTTCTCCTAATGAAAAACTGTTTTTT
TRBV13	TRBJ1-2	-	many	CASSPAAGNYGYTF	TGTGCCAGCAGCCCTGCCGCCGGAAACTATGGCTACACCTTC
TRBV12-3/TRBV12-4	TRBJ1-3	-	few	CASSFQTGSSGNTIYF	TGTGCCAGCAGTTTCCAGACAGGTAGCTCTGGAAACACCATATATTTT
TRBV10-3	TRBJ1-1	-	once	CAISTGSRGTEAFF	TGTGCCATCAGTACCGGGTCCCGTGGCACTGAAGCTTTCTTT
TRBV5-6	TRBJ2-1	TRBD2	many	CASSQVLAPLYNEQFF	TGTGCCAGCAGCCAAGTACTAGCGCCACTATACAATGAGCAGTTCTTC
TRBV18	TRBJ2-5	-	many	CASSTGPQGVQETQYF	TGTGCCAGCTCGACTGGGCCCCAAGGGGTCCAAGAGACCCAGTACTTC
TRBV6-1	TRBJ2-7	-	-	CASSTQSYEQYF	TGTGCCAGCAGTACGCAGTCGTACGAGCAGTACTTC
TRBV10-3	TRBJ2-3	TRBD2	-	CAISEGTSGFTDTQYF	TGTGCCATCAGTGAGGGAACTAGCGGATTCACAGATACGCAGTATTTT
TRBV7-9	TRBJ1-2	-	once	CASSPLGRLAGGYTF	TGTGCCAGCAGCCCCCTCGGACGTCTGGCGGGAGGCTACACCTTC
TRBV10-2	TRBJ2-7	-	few	CAAGTAGYEQYF	TGCGCCGCCGGGACCGCCGGTTACGAGCAGTACTTC
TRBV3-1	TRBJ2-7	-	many	CASSGGRHFKTYEQYF	TGTGCCAGCAGCGGTGGGAGACATTTCAAGACCTACGAGCAGTACTTC
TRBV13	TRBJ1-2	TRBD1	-	CASSLPNRGLWGYTF	TGTGCCAGCAGCCTACCTAACAGGGGGCTATGGGGCTACACCTTC
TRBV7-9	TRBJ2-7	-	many	CASSFAVSAWSFHYEQYF	TGTGCCAGCAGCTTTGCGGTCAGTGCTTGGTCGTTTCACTACGAGCAGTACTTC
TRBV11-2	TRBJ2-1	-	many	CASSLGGVEQFF	TGTGCCAGCAGCTTAGGGGGTGTTGAGCAGTTCTTC
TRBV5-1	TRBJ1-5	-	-	CASSLGTGTYQPQHF	TGCGCCAGCAGCTTAGGAACAGGCACCTATCAGCCCCAGCATTTT
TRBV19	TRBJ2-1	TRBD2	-	CASSGRAGGGVLYNEQFF	TGTGCCAGTAGTGGAAGGGCAGGCGGGGGGGTCCTCTACAATGAGCAGTTCTTC
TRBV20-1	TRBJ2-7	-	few	CSARVGTYEQYF	TGCAGTGCTAGAGTGGGTACCTACGAGCAGTACTTC
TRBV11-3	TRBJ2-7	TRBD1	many	CASSSAGQGSYEQYF	TGTGCCAGCAGCTCCGCGGGACAGGGGTCCTACGAGCAGTACTTC
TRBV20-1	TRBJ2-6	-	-	CSARDGLWGGAGANVLTF	TGCAGTGCTAGAGATGGGCTGTGGGGGGGCGCTGGGGCCAACGTCCTGACTTTC
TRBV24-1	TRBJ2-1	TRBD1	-	CATSDLDGQGNNEQFF	TGTGCCACCAGTGACTTGGACGGACAGGGGAACAATGAGCAGTTCTTC
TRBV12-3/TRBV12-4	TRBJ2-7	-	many	CASQRATYEQYF	TGTGCCAGTCAACGGGCTACCTACGAGCAGTACTTC
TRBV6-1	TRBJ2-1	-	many	CASFVRQAPNEQFF	TGTGCCAGCTTTGTTCGACAGGCCCCCAATGAGCAGTTCTTC
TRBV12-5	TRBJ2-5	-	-	CASGRGETQYF	TGTGCTAGTGGTAGGGGGGAGACCCAGTACTTC
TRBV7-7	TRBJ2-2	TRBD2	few	CASSSSGSGSGELFF	TGTGCTAGCAGCTCCAGCGGGAGTGGGTCCGGGGAGCTGTTTTTT
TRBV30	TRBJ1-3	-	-	CAWSPMSGNTIYF	TGTGCCTGGTCACCTATGTCTGGAAACACCATATATTTT
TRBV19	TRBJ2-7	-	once	CASSTRDPPYEQYF	TGTGCCAGTAGTACCCGGGACCCACCCTACGAGCAGTACTTC
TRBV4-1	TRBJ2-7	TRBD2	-	CASSPLGAGGPVSYF	TGCGCCAGCAGCCCCCTAGGGGCGGGAGGGCCTGTCTCGTACTTC
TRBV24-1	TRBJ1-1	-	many	CATSGSESTEAFF	TGTGCCACCAGTGGTAGCGAGAGCACTGAAGCTTTCTTT
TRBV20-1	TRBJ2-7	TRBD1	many	CSASPRDRLYEQYF	TGCAGTGCTTCTCCTCGGGACAGGTTATACGAGCAGTACTTC
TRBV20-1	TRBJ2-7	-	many	CSGGAIGNYEQYF	TGCAGTGGCGGGGCAATAGGGAACTACGAGCAGTACTTC
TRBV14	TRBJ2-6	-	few	CASSQGSLGANVLTF	TGTGCCAGCAGCCAAGGATCTCTGGGGGCCAACGTCCTGACTTTC
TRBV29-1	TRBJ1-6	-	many	CSVTAGIGSPLHF	TGCAGCGTCACAGCGGGAATAGGGTCACCCCTCCACTTT
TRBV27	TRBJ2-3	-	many	CASTPGATTDTQYF	TGTGCCAGCACCCCCGGGGCCACCACAGATACGCAGTATTTT
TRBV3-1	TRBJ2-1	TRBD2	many	CASSPRTGGGNEQFF	TGTGCCAGCAGCCCTCGAACGGGAGGGGGCAATGAGCAGTTCTTC
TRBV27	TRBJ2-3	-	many	CASACAGCDTQYF	TGTGCCAGCGCTTGCGCGGGTTGTGATACGCAGTATTTT
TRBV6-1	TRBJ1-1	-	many	CASMESGGTYTEAFF	TGTGCCAGCATGGAGTCGGGGGGAACGTACACTGAAGCTTTCTTT
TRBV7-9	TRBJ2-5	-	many	CASSRGTKETQYF	TGTGCCAGCAGCCGCGGGACAAAAGAGACCCAGTACTTC
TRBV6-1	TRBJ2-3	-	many	CASTISGTSSTDTQYF	TGTGCCAGCACCATCAGTGGCACCTCTAGCACAGATACGCAGTATTTT
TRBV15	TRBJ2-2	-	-	CATSSQGTTGELFF	TGTGCCACCAGCAGCCAAGGGACCACCGGGGAGCTGTTTTTT
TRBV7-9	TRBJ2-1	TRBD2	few	CASGPLAGYNEQFF	TGTGCCAGCGGCCCACTAGCGGGTTACAATGAGCAGTTCTTC
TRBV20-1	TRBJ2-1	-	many	CSAILENNEQFF	TGCAGTGCTATACTGGAGAACAATGAGCAGTTCTTC
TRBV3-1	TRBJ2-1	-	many	CASTLRAPGYNEQFF	TGTGCCAGCACCCTCCGGGCTCCCGGCTACAATGAGCAGTTCTTC
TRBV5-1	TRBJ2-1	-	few	CASSTANEQFF	TGCGCCAGCAGCACTGCCAATGAGCAGTTCTTC
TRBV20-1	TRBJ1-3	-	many	CSVRGAGNTIYF	TGCAGTGTCCGAGGGGCTGGAAACACCATATATTTT
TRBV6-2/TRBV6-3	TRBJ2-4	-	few	CASSEEGTRKNIQYF	TGTGCCAGCAGTGAAGAGGGGACACGCAAAAACATTCAGTACTTC
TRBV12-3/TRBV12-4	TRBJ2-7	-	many	CASRIDGTTLYEQYF	TGTGCCAGCAGGATCGACGGGACAACCCTCTACGAGCAGTACTTC
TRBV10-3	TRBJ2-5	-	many	CAISAGFETQYF	TGTGCCATCAGTGCGGGTTTCGAGACCCAGTACTTC
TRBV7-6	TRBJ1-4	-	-	CASSSTSGGVEKLFF	TGTGCCAGCAGCTCCACCAGTGGGGGCGTTGAAAAACTGTTTTTT
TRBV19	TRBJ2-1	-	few	CASSPLVQTYNEQFF	TGTGCCAGTAGTCCCCTAGTACAGACCTACAATGAGCAGTTCTTC